Shown below are 15 T cell receptor beta chains from a single sample sequenced in a study of OX40 agonist ivuxolimab in advanced cancers. Method: immunoSEQ multiplex PCR; TCRdb's copy keeps in-frame clones and lacks some. Of some 80,000 clones listed, around 94% are singletons. The sample consisted of CD4+ or CD8+ T cells sorted from blood, taken in a trial of the OX40 agonist ivuxolimab. The receptors originated from an adult with an advanced solid tumor such as melanoma, head and neck, liver or kidney cancer.

J is TRBJ2-7 and V is TRBV7-9; 8 bases line up with TRBD2. Germline CDR1 reads SEHNR; CDR2 reads FQNEAQ (reference sequence). The CDR3 consists of 16 residues. V lost 3 bases to trimming and J lost 3 bases; unmatched junction nucleotides: 10. The CDR3 spells CASSLSFGTSLYEQYF. CDR3 in DNA: TGTGCCAGCAGCTTGTCGTTCGGGACTAGTCTCTACGAGCAGTACTTC.

The chain is built from TRBV27 and TRBJ1-4; TRBD1 matches 7 bases. Looked up from germline, CDR1 is MNHEY and CDR2 is SMNVEV (reference sequence). V was pared by 2 bases and J by 1 base, with 4 bases of the junction left unmatched. This CDR3 comprises 16 residues. The CDR3 DNA follows: TGTGCCAGCAGTTTAGAACAGGGGAAAACTAATGAAAAACTGTTTTTT. It codes for CASSLEQGKTNEKLFF.

This chain uses TRBV11-2 with TRBJ2-7; the D gene is possibly TRBD1 (5 bases). The V gene's germline CDR1 is SGHAT and CDR2 FQNNGV. CDR3 length equals 15 residues. Between the trimmed V and J ends, which lost 6 bases and 2 bases, there was a span of 17 bases. The CDR3 nucleotides read TGTGCCAGCAGGGGTCACGCGACAGTCACCTACGAGCAGTACTTC. Translating gives CASRGHATVTYEQYF.

The chain carries TRBV19 and TRBJ2-7, with a tentative D call TRBD1 (5 bases). Germline V lookup: CDR1 LNHDA, CDR2 SQIVND (reference sequence). V was shortened by 1 base and J by 5 bases, with 9 bases between the two germline ends. This CDR3 is 13 amino acids long. In nucleotides, the CDR3 is TGTGCCAGTAGTATAGGAGAAGGGGACGAGCAGTACTTC. Its protein is CASSIGEGDEQYF.

The J gene is TRBJ2-5, the V gene TRBV6-5, with TRBD1 as a possible D gene (7 bases). Germline CDR1 and CDR2: MNHEY and SVGAGI. The CDR3 has 15 residues. The V end lost 7 bases, the J end lost 5 bases, and 20 bases lay between the germline ends. The CDR3, as DNA: TGTGCCAGCATTCCGGGACCCCCAGGGGGGGAGACCCAGTACTTC. As protein: CASIPGPPGGETQYF.

The J gene is TRBJ2-3, the V gene TRBV7-2, with 7 bases that match TRBD2. J gave up 5 bases and V 2 bases, and 13 bases lay outside the gene matches. This CDR3 contains 17 residues. Germline V CDR1 and CDR2: SGHTA, FQGNSA. CDR3 sequence reads: CASSLKALERGGDTQYF. DNA of the CDR3: TGTGCCAGCAGCTTAAAAGCGCTGGAGCGGGGAGGAGATACGCAGTATTTT.

The chain employs TRBV9 and TRBJ1-1; 7 bases agree with TRBD1. The V gene end was trimmed by 4 bases and the J gene end by 4 bases; junction bases not matched to a gene: 7. This CDR3 region has 14 residues. Germline assignment: CDR1 SGDLS and CDR2 YYNGEE. CDR3: CASSPRQGGTEAFF. CDR3 DNA sequence: TGTGCCAGCAGCCCCCGACAGGGAGGCACTGAAGCTTTCTTT.

The rearrangement uses TRBV27 and TRBJ2-1; unclear D gene. Germline V gene data show CDR1 as MNHEY and CDR2 as SMNVEV (reference sequence). V was shortened by 2 bases and J by 4 bases, with 9 bases between the two germline ends. This CDR3 contains 14 residues. CDR3: CASSLLPRYNEQFF. The CDR3 DNA sequence: TGTGCCAGCAGTTTACTCCCCCGGTACAATGAGCAGTTCTTC.

The J gene is TRBJ1-2, the V gene TRBV7-2, with TRBD1 matching over 7 bases. CDR1 is SGHTA and CDR2 is FQGNSA in the germline V gene. With V trimmed by 2 bases and J by 3 bases, 15 bases remained unmatched. The CDR3 has 18 residues. The CDR3 sequence: CASSLYGLGQGEDYGYTF. DNA of the CDR3: TGTGCCAGCAGCTTATACGGACTCGGGCAGGGGGAAGACTATGGCTACACCTTC. Full variable domain (rest looked up from reference TRBV7-2 and TRBJ1-2): GAGVSQSPSNKVTEKGKDVELRCDPISGHTALYWYRQSLGQGLEFLIYFQGNSAPDKSGLPSDRFSAERTGGSVSTLTIQRTQQEDSAVYLCASSLYGLGQGEDYGYTFGSGTRLTVV.

The chain links TRBV9 to TRBJ2-1; 9 bases fit TRBD2. V lost 4 bases and J lost 10; bases outside the gene matches: 6. The V gene's germline CDR1 is SGDLS and CDR2 YYNGEE. CDR3 length: 13 residues. The CDR3 nucleotides read TGTGCCAGCAGCCGCGGGGGGGGTACCGAGCAGTTCTTC. This codes for CASSRGGGTEQFF.

The DNA of the CDR3 is TGTGCCAGCAGCTGGGCGTCCGGCAGTCGGATTAATTCACCCCTCCACTTT. This codes for CASSWASGSRINSPLHF. J is TRBJ1-6 and V is TRBV28; no clear D. Per germline, CDR1 MDHEN and CDR2 SYDVKM. The CDR3 is 17 amino acids. V dropped 6 bases and J dropped 6 bases, with 21 bases sitting between them.

The chain employs TRBV19 and TRBJ1-2; D gene ambiguous. The CDR3 runs to 14 residues. Germline assignment: CDR1 LNHDA and CDR2 SQIVND (reference sequence). Trimming removed 7 bases from V and 6 bases from J, with 18 bases in between. The DNA for the CDR3 is TGTGCCAGTACCCTAAGGCCGGTCGCGGATGGCTACACCTTC. Translation: CASTLRPVADGYTF.

The chain recombines TRBV27 with TRBJ2-7; TRBD2 agrees at 7 bases. Germline CDR1 and CDR2: MNHEY and SMNVEV (reference sequence). The CDR3 length is 15 residues. With V trimmed by 6 bases and J by 2 bases, 10 bases remained unmatched. CDR3 protein: CASSPAGVGTYEQYF. As DNA, the CDR3 is TGTGCCAGCAGCCCTGCGGGGGTGGGGACCTACGAGCAGTACTTC.

This rearrangement joins TRBV30 to TRBJ2-3, with D hard to call. The CDR3 spans 14 residues. Germline V gene lookup returns CDR1 GTSNPN and CDR2 SVGIG (reference sequence). Trimming removed 1 base from V and 0 bases from J, with 8 bases in between. The DNA of the CDR3 is TGTGCCTGGAGTGACGGGTCTAGCACAGATACGCAGTATTTT. The encoded protein is CAWSDGSSTDTQYF. Variable domain in full (rest from reference TRBV30 and TRBJ2-3): SQTIHQWPATLVQPVGSPLSLECTVEGTSNPNLYWYRQAAGRGLQLLFYSVGIGQISSEVPQNLSASRPQDRQFILSSKKLLLSDSGFYLCAWSDGSSTDTQYFGPGTRLTVL.

This clone was counted a single time. Other DNA sequences in the sample encode the same CDR3. J is TRBJ2-7 and V is TRBV5-6; no firm D call. From germline, CDR1 is SGHDT and CDR2 YYEEEE. Trimming cost V 0 bases and J 0 bases, with 4 bases left between them. This CDR3 has 13 residues. The CDR3 spells CASSLGNSYEQYF. In nucleotides, the CDR3 is TGTGCCAGCAGCTTGGGCAACTCCTACGAGCAGTACTTC.